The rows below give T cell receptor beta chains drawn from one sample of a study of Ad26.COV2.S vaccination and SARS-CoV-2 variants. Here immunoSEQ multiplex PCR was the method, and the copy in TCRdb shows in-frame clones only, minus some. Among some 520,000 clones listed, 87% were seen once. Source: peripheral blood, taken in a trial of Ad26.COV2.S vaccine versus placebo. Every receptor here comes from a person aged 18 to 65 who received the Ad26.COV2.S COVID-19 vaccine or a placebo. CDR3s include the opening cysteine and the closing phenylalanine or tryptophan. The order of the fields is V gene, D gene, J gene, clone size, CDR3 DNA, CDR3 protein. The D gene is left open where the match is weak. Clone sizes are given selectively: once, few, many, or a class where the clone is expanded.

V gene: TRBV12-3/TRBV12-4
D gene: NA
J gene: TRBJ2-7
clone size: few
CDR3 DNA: TGTGCCAGCAGTTTCGGTGGGGAGCAGTACTTC
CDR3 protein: CASSFGGEQYF

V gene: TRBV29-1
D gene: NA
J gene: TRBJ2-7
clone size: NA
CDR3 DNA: TGCAGCGTTGCTAGGAGCCTCTACGAGCAGTACTTC
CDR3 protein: CSVARSLYEQYF

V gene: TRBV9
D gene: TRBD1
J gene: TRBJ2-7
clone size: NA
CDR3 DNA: TGTGCCAGCAGCGTATCCTGGGACAGGGGTTCCTACGAGCAGTACTTC
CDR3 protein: CASSVSWDRGSYEQYF

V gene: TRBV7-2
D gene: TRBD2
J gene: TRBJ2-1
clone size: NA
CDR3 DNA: TGTGCCAGCAGCGTAAACAAGCGGGGGAATGAGCAGTTCTTC
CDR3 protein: CASSVNKRGNEQFF

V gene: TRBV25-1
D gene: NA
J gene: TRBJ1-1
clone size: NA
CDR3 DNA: TGTGCCAGCAGTGAATATATGGACAGTCAAGCTTTCTTT
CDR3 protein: CASSEYMDSQAFF

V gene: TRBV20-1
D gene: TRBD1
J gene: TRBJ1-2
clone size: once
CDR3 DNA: TGCAGTGCTAGTTCGAAACGGGACAGGGTTAACTATGGCTACACCTTC
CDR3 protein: CSASSKRDRVNYGYTF

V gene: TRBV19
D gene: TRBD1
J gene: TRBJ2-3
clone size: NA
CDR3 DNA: TGTGCCAGTCTGCCGAACAGGGGGGTGGTCACAGATACGCAGTATTTT
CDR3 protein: CASLPNRGVVTDTQYF

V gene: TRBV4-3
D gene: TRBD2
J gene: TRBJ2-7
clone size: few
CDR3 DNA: TGCGCCAGCAGCCAAGTTTCGGGAGGTTACGAGCAGTACTTC
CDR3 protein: CASSQVSGGYEQYF

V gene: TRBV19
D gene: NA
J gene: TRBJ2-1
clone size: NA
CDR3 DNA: TGTGCCAGTACTCTCGGTGGTGAGCAGTTCTTC
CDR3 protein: CASTLGGEQFF

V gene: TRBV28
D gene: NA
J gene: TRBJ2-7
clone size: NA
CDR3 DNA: TGTGCCAGCGGTCCCCCGGGCGAGCAGTACTTC
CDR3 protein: CASGPPGEQYF

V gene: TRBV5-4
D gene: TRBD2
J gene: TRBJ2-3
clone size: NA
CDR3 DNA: TGTGCCAGCAGACTAGCGGGAGTTTTAGATACGCAGTATTTT
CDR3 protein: CASRLAGVLDTQYF

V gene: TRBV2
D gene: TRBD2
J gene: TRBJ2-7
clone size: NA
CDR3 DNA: TGTGCCAGCAGGAGGAGCGGGAGTTGGTACGAGCAGTACTTC
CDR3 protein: CASRRSGSWYEQYF

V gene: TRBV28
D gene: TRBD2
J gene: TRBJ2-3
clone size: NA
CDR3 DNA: TGTGCCACAATTGAGCGGGACCCTAGCACAGATACGCAGTATTTT
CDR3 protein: CATIERDPSTDTQYF

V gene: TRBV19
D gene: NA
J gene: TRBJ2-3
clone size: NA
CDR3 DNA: TGTGCCAGTAGTACCGAACTTCCCAGCGGTACGCAGTATTTT
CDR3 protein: CASSTELPSGTQYF

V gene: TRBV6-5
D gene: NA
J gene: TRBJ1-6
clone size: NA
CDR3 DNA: TGTGCCAGCAGACCCCAGGGTCGTAATTCACCCCTCCACTTT
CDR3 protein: CASRPQGRNSPLHF

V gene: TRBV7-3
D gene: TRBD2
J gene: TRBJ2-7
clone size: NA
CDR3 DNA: TGTGCCCCGGGAAGCGGGAGGGCCGGTGGATGCGGGGAGCAGTACTTC
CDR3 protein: CAPGSGRAGGCGEQYF

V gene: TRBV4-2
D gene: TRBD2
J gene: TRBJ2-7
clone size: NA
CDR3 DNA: TGTGCCAGCAGCCAGGTAGCGGGAGTCTCGGTTGAGCAGTACTTC
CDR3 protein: CASSQVAGVSVEQYF

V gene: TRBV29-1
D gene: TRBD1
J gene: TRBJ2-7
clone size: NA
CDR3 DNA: TGCAGCGTTAACGTACGGGACAGGGGGTCTTACGAGCAGTACTTC
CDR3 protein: CSVNVRDRGSYEQYF

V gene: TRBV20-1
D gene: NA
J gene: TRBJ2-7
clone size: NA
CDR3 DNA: TGCAGTGCCCCTATGGCCTACGAGCAGTACTTC
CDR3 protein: CSAPMAYEQYF

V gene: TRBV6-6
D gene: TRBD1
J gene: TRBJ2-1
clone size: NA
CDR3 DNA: TGTGCCAGCAGACGAACAGGGGCGCCTCTTGACTCCACTAATGAGCAGTTCTTC
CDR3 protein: CASRRTGAPLDSTNEQFF

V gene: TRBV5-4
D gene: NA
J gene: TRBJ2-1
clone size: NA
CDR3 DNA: TGTGCCAGCAGCACTGGGTCCAGCCTGCCCTACAATGAGCAGTTCTTC
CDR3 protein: CASSTGSSLPYNEQFF

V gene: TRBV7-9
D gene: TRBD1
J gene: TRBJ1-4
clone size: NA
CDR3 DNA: TGTGCCAGCAGCTTTAGGACAGGGTCTATCAATGAAAAACTGTTTTTT
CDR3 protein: CASSFRTGSINEKLFF